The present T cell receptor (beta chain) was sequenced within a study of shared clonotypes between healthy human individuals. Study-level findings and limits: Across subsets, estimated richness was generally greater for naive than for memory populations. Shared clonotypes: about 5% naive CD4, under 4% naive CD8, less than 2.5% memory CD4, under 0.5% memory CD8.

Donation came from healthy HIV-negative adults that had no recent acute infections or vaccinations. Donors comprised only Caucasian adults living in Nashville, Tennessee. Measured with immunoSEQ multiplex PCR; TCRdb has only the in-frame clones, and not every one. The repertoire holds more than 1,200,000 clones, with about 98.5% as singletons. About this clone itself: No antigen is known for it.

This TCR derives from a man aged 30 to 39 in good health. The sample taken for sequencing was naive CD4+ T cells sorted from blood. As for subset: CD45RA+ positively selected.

CDR3: CASSPSDSSYNEQFF. CDR3 nucleotide sequence: TGTGCCAGCAGTCCTAGCGACAGCTCCTACAATGAGCAGTTCTTC. J is TRBJ2-1 and V is TRBV6-5; TRBD2 might be the D (6 bases). Looked up from germline, CDR1 is MNHEY and CDR2 is SVGAGI. The CDR3 is 15 amino acids. Trimming stripped 5 bases from V and 0 bases from J, with 11 bases between.